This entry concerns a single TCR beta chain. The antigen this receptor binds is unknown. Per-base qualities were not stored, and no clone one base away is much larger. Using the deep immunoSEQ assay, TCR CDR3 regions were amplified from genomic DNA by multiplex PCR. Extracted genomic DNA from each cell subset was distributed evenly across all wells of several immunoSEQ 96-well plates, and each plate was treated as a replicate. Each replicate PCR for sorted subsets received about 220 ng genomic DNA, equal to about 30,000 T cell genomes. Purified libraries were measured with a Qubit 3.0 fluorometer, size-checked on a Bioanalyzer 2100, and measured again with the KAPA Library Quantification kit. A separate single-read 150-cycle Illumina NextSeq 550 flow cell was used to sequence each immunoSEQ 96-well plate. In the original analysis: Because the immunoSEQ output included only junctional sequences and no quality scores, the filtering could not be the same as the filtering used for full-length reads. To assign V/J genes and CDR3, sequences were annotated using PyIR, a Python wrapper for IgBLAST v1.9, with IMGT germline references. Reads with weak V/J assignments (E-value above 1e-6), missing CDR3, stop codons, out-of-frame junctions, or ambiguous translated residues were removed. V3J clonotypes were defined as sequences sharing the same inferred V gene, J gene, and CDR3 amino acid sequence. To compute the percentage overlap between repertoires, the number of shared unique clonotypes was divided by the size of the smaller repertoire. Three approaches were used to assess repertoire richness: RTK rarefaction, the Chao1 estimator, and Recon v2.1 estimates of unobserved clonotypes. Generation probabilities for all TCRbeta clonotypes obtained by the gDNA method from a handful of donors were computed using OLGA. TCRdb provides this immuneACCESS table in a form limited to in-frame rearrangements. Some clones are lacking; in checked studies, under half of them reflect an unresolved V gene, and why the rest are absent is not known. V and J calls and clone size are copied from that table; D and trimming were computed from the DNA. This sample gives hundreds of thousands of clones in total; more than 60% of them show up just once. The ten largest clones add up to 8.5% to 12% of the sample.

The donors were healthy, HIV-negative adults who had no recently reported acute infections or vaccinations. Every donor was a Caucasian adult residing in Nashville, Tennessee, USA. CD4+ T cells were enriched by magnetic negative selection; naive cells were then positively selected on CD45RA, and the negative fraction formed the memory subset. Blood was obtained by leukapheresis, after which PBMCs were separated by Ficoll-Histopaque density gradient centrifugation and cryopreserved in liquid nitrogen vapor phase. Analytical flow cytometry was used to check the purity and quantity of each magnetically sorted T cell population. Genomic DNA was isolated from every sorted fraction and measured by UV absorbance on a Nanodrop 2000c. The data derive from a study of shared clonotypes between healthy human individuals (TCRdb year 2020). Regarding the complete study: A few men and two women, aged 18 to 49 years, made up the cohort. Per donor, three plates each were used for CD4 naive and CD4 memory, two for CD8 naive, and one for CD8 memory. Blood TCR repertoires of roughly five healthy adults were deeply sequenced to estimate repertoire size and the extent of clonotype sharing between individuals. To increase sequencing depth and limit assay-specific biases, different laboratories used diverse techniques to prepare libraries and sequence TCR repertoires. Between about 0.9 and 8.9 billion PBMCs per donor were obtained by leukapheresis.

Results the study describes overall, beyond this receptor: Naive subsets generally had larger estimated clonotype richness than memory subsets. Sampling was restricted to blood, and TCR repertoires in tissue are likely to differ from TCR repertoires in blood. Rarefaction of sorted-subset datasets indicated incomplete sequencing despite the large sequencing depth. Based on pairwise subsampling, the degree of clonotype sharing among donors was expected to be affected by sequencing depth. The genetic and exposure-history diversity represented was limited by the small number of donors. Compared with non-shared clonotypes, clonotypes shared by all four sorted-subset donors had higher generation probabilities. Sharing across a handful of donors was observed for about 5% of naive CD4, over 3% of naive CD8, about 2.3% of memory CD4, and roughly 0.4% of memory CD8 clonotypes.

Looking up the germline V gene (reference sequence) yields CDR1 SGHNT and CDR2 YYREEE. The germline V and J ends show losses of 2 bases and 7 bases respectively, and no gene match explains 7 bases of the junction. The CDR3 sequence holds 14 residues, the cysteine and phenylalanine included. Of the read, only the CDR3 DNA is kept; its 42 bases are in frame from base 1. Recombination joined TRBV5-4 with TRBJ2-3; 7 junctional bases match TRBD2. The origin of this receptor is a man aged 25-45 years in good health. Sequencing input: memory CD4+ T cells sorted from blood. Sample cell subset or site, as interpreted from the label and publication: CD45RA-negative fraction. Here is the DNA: TGTGCCAGCAGCTTTCGCGGCGGGGGAAATACGCAGTATTTT. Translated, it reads CASSFRGGGNTQYF.